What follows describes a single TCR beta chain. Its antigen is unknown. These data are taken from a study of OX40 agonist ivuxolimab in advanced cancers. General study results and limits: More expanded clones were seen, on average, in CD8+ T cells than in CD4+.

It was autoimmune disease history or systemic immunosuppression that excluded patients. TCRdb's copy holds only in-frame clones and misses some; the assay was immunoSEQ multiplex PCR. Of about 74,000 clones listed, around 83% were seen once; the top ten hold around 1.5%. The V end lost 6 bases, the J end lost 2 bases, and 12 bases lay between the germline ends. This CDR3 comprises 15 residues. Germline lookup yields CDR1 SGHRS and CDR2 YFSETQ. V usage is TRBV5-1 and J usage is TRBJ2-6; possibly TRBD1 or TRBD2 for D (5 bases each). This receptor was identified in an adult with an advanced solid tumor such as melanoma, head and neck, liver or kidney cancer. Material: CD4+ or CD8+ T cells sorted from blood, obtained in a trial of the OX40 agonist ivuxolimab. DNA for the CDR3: TGCGCCAGCACCCGAGGGGTTGCTGGGGCCAACGTCCTGACTTTC. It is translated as CASTRGVAGANVLTF. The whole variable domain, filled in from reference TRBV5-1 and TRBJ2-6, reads KAGVTQTPRYLIKTRGQQVTLSCSPISGHRSVSWYQQTPGQGLQFLFEYFSETQRNKGNFPGRFSGRQFSNSRSEMNVSTLELGDSALYLCASTRGVAGANVLTFGAGSRLTVL.